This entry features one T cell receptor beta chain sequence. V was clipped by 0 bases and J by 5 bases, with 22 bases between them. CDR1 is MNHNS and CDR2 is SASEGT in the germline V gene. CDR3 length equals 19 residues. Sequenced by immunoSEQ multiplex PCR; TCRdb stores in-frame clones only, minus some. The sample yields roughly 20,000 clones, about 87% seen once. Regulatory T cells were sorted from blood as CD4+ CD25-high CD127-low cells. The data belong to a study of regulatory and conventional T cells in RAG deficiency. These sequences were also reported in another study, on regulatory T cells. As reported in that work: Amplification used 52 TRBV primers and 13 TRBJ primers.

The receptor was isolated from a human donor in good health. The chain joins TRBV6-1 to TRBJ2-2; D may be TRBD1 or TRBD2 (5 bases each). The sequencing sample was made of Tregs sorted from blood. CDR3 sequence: CASSEAGAGLNRKTGELFF. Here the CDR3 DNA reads TGTGCCAGCAGTGAAGCAGGGGCGGGCCTGAATAGGAAGACCGGGGAGCTGTTTTTT.